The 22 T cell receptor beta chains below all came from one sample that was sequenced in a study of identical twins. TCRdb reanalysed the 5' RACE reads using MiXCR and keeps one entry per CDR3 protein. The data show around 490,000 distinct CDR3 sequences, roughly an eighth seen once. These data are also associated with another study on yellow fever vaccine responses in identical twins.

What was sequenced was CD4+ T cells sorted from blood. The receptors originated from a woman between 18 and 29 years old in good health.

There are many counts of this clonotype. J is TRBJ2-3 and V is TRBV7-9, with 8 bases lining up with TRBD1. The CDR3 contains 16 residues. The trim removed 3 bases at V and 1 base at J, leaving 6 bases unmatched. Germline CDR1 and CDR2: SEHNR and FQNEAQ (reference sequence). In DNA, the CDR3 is TGTGCCAGCAGCTTCGCACAGGGGGATGGCACAGATACGCAGTATTTT. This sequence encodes CASSFAQGDGTDTQYF.

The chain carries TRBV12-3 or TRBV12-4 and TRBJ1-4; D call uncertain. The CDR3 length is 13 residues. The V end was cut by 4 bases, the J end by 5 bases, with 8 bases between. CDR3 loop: CASSSSINEKLFF. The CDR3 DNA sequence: TGTGCCAGCAGTTCCAGCATAAATGAAAAACTGTTTTTT.

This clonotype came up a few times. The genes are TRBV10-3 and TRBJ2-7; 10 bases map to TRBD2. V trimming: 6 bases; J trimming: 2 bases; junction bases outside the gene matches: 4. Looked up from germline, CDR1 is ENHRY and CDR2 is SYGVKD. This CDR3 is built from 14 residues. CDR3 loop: CAIRLGLATYEQYF. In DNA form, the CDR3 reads TGTGCCATCAGGTTGGGACTAGCGACCTACGAGCAGTACTTC.

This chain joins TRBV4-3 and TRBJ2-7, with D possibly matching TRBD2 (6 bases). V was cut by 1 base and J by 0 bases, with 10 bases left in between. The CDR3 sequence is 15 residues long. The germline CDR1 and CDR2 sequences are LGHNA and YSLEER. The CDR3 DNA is TGCGCCAGCAGCCAAGGGAGGGCCCCCTCCTACGAGCAGTACTTC. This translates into CASSQGRAPSYEQYF.

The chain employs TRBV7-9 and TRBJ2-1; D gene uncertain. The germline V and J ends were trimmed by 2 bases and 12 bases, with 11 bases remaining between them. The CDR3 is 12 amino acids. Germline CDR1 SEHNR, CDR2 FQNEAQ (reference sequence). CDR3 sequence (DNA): TGTGCCAGCAGCTTAAAGGGAAGTGGGCAGTTCTTC. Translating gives CASSLKGSGQFF.

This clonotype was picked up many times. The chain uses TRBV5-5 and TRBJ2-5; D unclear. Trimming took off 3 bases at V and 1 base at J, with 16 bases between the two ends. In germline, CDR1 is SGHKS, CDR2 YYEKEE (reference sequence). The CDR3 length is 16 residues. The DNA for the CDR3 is TGTGCCAGCAGCTCATACAGCTTACGGTTCCAAGAGACCCAGTACTTC. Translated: CASSSYSLRFQETQYF.

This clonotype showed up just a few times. CDR3 coding DNA: TGTGCCAGTCTGGTAGCGGGAGGTCACTACAATGAGCAGTTCTTC. Protein: CASLVAGGHYNEQFF. V is TRBV12-3 or TRBV12-4 and J is TRBJ2-1; 10 bases match TRBD2. The CDR3 is made up of 15 amino acids. The trim removed 9 bases at V and 3 bases at J, leaving 8 bases unmatched.

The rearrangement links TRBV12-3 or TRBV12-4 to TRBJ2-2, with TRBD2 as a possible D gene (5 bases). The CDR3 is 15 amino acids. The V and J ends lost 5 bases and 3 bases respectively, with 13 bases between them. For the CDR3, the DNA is TGTGCCAGCAGTCCCACCCGCGGGTACACCGGGGAGCTGTTTTTT. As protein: CASSPTRGYTGELFF.

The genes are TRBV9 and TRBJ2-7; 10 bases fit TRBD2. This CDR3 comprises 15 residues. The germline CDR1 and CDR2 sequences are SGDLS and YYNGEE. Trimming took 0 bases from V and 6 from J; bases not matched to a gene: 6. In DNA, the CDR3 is TGTGCCAGCAGCGTAGGGAGCGGGGGGGGCACCGAGCAGTACTTC. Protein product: CASSVGSGGGTEQYF.

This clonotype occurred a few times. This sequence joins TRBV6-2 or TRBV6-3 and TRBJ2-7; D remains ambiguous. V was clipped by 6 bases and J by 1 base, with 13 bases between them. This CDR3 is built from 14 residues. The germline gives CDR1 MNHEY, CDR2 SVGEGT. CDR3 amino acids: CASRENLGSYEQYF. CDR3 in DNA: TGTGCCAGCAGGGAGAATTTGGGGTCCTACGAGCAGTACTTC.

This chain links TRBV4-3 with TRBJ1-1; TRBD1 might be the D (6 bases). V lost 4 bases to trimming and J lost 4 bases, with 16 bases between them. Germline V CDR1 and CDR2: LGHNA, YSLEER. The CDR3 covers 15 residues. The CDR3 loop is CASSRRAGARTEAFF. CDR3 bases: TGCGCCAGCAGCCGAAGAGCAGGGGCGCGCACTGAAGCTTTCTTT.

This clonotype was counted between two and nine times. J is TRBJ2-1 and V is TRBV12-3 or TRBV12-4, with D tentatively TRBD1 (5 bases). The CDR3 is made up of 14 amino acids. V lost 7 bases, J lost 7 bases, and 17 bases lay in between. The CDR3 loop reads CASTDPDTVNEQFF. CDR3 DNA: TGTGCCAGCACCGATCCGGACACAGTGAATGAGCAGTTCTTC.

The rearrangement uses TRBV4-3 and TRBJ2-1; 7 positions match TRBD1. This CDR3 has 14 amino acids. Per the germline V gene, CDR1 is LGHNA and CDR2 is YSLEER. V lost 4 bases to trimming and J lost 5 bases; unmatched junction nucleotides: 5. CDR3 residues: CASSPDRINNEQFF. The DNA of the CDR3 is TGCGCCAGCAGCCCGGACAGGATAAACAATGAGCAGTTCTTC.

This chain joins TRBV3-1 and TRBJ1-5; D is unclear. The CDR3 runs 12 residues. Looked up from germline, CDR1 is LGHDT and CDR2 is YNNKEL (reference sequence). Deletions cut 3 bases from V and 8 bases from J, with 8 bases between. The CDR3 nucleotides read TGTGCCAGCAGCCACCTAGGAGAGCCCCAGCATTTT. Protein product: CASSHLGEPQHF. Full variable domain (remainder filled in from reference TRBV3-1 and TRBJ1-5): DTAVSQTPKYLVTQMGNDKSIKCEQNLGHDTMYWYKQDSKKFLKIMFSYNNKELIINETVPNRFSPKSPDKAHLNLHINSLELGDSAVYFCASSHLGEPQHFGDGTRLSIL.

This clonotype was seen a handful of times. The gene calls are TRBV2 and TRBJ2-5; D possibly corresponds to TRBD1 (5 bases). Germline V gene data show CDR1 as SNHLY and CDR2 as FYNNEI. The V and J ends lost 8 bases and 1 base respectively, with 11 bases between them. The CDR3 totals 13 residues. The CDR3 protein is CASRRQTQETQYF. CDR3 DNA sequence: TGTGCCAGCCGCCGACAGACCCAAGAGACCCAGTACTTC.

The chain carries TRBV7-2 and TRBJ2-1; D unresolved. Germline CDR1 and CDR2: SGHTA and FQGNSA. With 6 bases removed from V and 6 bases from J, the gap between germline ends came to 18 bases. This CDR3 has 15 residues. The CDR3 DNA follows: TGTGCCAGCAGGCGAGTCGGGTCATTAATCAATGAGCAGTTCTTC. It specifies CASRRVGSLINEQFF.

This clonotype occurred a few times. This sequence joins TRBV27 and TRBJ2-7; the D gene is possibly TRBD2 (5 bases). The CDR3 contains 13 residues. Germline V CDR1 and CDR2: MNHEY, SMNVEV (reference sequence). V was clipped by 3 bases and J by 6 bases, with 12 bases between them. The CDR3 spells CASSLETNGEQYF. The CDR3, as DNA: TGTGCCAGCAGTTTGGAGACTAACGGCGAGCAGTACTTC.

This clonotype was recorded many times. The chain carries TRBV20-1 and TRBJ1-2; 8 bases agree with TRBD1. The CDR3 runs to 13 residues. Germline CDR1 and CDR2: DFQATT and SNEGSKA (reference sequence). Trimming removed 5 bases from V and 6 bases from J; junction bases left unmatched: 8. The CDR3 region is CSAEPQGADGYTF. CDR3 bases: TGCAGTGCTGAGCCCCAGGGGGCGGATGGCTACACCTTC.

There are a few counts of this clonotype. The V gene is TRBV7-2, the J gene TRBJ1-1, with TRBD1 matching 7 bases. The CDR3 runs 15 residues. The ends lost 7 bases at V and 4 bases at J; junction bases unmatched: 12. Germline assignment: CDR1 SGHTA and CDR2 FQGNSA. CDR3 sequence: CASNKNRGSGTEAFF. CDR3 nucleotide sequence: TGTGCCAGCAACAAAAACAGGGGCTCAGGCACTGAAGCTTTCTTT.

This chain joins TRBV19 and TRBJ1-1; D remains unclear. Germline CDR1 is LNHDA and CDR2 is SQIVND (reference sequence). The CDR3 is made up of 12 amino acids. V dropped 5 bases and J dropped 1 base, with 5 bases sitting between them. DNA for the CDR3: TGTGCCAGTAGTCCCAAGAACACTGAAGCTTTCTTT. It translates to CASSPKNTEAFF.

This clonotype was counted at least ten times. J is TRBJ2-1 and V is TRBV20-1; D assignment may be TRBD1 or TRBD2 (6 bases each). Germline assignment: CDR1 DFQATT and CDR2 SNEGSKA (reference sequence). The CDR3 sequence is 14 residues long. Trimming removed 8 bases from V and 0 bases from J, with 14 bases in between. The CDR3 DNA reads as TGCAGTCCCAAGGAGGGGGTCTCCTACAATGAGCAGTTCTTC. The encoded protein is CSPKEGVSYNEQFF.

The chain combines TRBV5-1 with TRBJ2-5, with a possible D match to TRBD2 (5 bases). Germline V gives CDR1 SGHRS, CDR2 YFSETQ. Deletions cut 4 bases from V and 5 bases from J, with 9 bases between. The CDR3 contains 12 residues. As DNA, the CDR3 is TGCGCCAGCAGCCATAGGAGGGAGACCCAGTACTTC. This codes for CASSHRRETQYF.